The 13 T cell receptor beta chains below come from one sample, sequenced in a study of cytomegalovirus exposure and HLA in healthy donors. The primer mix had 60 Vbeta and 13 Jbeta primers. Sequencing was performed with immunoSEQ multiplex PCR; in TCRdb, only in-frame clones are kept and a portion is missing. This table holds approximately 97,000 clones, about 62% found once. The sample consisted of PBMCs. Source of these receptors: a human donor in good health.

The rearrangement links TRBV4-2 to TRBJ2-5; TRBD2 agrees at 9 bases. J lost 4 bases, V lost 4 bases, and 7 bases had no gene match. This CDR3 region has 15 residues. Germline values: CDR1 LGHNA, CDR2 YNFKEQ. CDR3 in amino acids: CASSLNSGSLETQYF. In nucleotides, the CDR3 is TGTGCCAGCAGCCTAAATAGCGGGAGCTTAGAGACCCAGTACTTC.

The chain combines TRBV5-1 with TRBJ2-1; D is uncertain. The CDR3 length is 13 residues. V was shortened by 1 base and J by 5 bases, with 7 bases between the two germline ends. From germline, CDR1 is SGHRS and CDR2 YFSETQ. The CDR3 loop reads CASSLSSHNEQFF. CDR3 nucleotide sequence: TGCGCCAGCAGCTTGTCTAGTCACAATGAGCAGTTCTTC.

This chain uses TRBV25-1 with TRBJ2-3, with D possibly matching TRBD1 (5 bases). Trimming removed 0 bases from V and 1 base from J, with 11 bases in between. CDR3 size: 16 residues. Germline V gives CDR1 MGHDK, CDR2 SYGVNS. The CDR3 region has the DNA TGTGCCAGCAGTGAATATAAGGGGTTGGGCACAGATACGCAGTATTTT. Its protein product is CASSEYKGLGTDTQYF.

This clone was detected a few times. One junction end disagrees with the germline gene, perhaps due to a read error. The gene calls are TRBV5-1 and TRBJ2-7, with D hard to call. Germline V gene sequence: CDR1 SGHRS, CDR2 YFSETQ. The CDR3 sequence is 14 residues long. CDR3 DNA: TGCGCCAGCGGCTTGTCGAGAGACACCGGTATACAGTACTTC. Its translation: CASGLSRDTGIQYF.

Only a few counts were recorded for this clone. This chain's CDR3 is CASSANGASGTLYEQYF. The CDR3 coding sequence is TGTGCCAGCAGCGCAAACGGGGCTAGCGGGACTTTATACGAGCAGTACTTC. The chain couples TRBV7-9 to TRBJ2-7; 9 bases fit TRBD2. This CDR3 spans 17 amino acids. V was pared by 5 bases and J by 4 bases, with 15 bases of the junction left unmatched. Germline CDR1 reads SEHNR; CDR2 reads FQNEAQ (reference sequence).

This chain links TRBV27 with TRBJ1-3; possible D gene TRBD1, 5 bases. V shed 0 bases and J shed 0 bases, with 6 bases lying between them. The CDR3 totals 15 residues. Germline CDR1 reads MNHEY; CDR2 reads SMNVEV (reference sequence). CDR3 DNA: TGTGCCAGCAGTTTATCGGGACTCTCTGGAAACACCATATATTTT. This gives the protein CASSLSGLSGNTIYF.

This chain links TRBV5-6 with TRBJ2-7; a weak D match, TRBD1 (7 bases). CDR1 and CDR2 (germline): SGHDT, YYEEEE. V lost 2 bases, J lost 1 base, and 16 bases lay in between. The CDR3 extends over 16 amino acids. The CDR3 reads CASSFLTQGTSYEQYF. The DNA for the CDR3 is TGTGCCAGCAGCTTCCTCACACAGGGGACTTCCTACGAGCAGTACTTC.

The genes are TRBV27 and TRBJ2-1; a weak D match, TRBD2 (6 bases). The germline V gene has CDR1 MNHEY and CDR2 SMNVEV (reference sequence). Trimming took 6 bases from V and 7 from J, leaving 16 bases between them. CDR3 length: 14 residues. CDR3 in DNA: TGTGCCAGCAGCGCCCCGACTAGTGGGAATGAGCAGTTCTTC. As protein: CASSAPTSGNEQFF.

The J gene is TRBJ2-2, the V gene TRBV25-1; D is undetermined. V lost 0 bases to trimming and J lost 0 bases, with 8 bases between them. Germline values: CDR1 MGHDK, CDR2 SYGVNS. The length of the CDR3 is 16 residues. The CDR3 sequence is CASSEYLEANTGELFF. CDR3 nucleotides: TGTGCCAGCAGTGAATATCTAGAAGCGAACACCGGGGAGCTGTTTTTT.

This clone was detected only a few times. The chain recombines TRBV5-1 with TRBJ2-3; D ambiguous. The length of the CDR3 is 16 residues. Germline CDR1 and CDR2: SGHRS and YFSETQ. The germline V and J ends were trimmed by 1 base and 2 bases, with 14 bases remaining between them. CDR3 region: CASSLSEMGDTDTQYF. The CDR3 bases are TGCGCCAGCAGCTTGAGTGAGATGGGCGACACAGATACGCAGTATTTT.

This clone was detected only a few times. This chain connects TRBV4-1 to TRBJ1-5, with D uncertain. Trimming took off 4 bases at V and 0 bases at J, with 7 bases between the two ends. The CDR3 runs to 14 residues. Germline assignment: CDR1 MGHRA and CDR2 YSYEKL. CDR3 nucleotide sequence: TGCGCCAGCAGCCTCCGGGATAGCAATCAGCCCCAGCATTTT. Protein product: CASSLRDSNQPQHF.

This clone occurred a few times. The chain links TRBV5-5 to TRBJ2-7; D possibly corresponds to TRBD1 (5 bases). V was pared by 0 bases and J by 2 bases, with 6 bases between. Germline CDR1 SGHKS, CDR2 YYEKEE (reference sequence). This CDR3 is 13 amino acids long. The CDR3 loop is CASSLAGTYEQYF. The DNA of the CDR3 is TGTGCCAGCAGCTTGGCAGGGACCTACGAGCAGTACTTC.

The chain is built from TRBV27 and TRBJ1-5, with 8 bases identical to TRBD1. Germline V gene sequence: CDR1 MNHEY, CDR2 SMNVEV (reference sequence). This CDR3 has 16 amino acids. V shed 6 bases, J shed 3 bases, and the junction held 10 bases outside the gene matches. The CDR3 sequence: CASRRTGNLFNQPQHF. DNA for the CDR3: TGTGCCAGCAGAAGGACAGGGAATCTATTCAATCAGCCCCAGCATTTT.